These T cell receptor beta chains were read from a single sample in a study of PD-L1 blockade in urothelial cancer. Sequencing used immunoSEQ multiplex PCR; TCRdb keeps in-frame clones, though not all of them. The sample lists tens of thousands of clones; approximately 80% were seen once. The specimen was PBMCs, collected around atezolizumab (anti-PD-L1) treatment. These TCRs come from a man aged 65 to 79 with urothelial cancer. Each CDR3 is given with its conserved first and last residue. The D gene is left open where the match is weak. Clone size, where shown, is once, few, many, or a class for clones that have expanded.

>NA|NA|TRBV4-2|TRBJ2-3
CASSQWGGATDTQYF
TGTGCCAGCAGCCAATGGGGGGGGGCCACAGATACGCAGTATTTT
>TRBD1|once|TRBV6-1|TRBJ1-1
CASILGTGSEAFF
TGTGCCAGCATCCTCGGGACAGGGAGTGAAGCTTTCTTT
>TRBD1|NA|TRBV27|TRBJ2-1
CASSHRGLNNEQFF
TGTGCCAGCAGTCACAGGGGGCTTAACAATGAGCAGTTCTTC
>NA|NA|TRBV2|TRBJ2-5
CASNPGLAQETQYF
TGTGCCAGCAACCCGGGTTTGGCGCAAGAGACCCAGTACTTC
>NA|NA|TRBV6-1|TRBJ1-1
CASSVDSQNTEAFF
TGTGCCAGCAGTGTGGACAGCCAGAACACTGAAGCTTTCTTT
>NA|once|TRBV7-8|TRBJ2-1
CASSPQGRGEQFF
TGTGCCAGCAGCCCACAGGGTAGGGGTGAGCAGTTCTTC
>TRBD1|NA|TRBV5-1|TRBJ1-4
CASSLGQGVTNEKLFF
TGCGCCAGCAGCTTAGGCCAGGGGGTAACTAATGAAAAACTGTTTTTT
>TRBD2|once|TRBV30|TRBJ2-1
CAWSPPGLAVGEQFF
TGTGCCTGGAGTCCCCCGGGACTAGCAGTAGGTGAGCAGTTCTTC
>NA|NA|TRBV10-1|TRBJ2-7
CASSDLAEPYEQYF
TGCGCCAGCAGTGATCTAGCTGAACCCTACGAGCAGTACTTC
>NA|NA|TRBV25-1|TRBJ2-7
CASSPGSYEQYF
TGTGCCAGCAGCCCGGGATCCTACGAGCAGTACTTC
>NA|NA|TRBV28|TRBJ1-1
CASTSLNTEAFF
TGTGCCAGCACGTCACTTAACACTGAAGCTTTCTTT
>TRBD1|NA|TRBV19|TRBJ1-5
CASRWDRGNNQPQHF
TGTGCCAGTAGGTGGGACAGGGGGAACAATCAGCCCCAGCATTTT
>NA|NA|TRBV7-2|TRBJ2-3
CASSLAEGVQYF
TGTGCCAGCAGCCTAGCCGAGGGCGTGCAGTATTTT
>TRBD1|NA|TRBV6-6|TRBJ1-2
CASSTGTENYGYTF
TGTGCCAGCAGTACAGGGACAGAGAACTATGGCTACACCTTC
>NA|NA|TRBV25-1|TRBJ2-7
CASSERASEGEQYF
TGTGCCAGCAGTGAACGGGCTAGCGAGGGCGAGCAGTACTTC
>NA|NA|TRBV19|TRBJ1-3
CASSTGADSGNTIYF
TGTGCCAGTAGTACAGGGGCCGACTCTGGAAACACCATATATTTT
>NA|NA|TRBV7-6|TRBJ1-2
CASSLVSTSSYTF
TGTGCCAGCAGCTTAGTTTCGACAAGCAGTTACACCTTC